One T cell receptor (beta chain) is described in this entry. The sample originates from a study of shared clonotypes between healthy human individuals. Study information: CD4 naive cells filled three plates per donor, CD4 memory three, CD8 naive two and CD8 memory one.

This CDR3 is built from 15 residues. Germline CDR1 reads SGHRS; CDR2 reads YFSETQ. The J segment lost 1 base and the V segment lost 4 bases, leaving 8 bases of the junction unmatched. The input for sorted-subset replicate PCRs was 200 ng DNA, 25,000 to 35,000 T cell genomes. Measured with immunoSEQ multiplex PCR; TCRdb has only the in-frame clones, and not every one. The data show 2.3 million or so clones, roughly 93% seen once. The V and J genes are TRBV5-1 and TRBJ2-7; 7 bases agree with TRBD2. Sequenced material: naive CD4+ T cells from PBMCs. Subset defined: CD45RA+ positively selected. This clonotype was sampled from a man in his late teens or twenties in good health. Some clones in this sample may be carry-over from other donors' samples. The CDR3 is CASSPWASGSYEQYF. Written as DNA, the CDR3 is TGCGCCAGCAGCCCCTGGGCTAGCGGATCCTACGAGCAGTACTTC.